The TCR beta chain under discussion was sequenced for a study of blood T cells in healthy people across ages. Trimming shortened V by 1 base and J by 4 bases, and 19 bases separated the two germline ends. CDR1 LNHNV and CDR2 YYDKDF come from the germline V gene (reference sequence). This CDR3 region has 17 residues. This clonotype was detected many times. It was with a sample-barcoded 5' primer and a J-beta primer mix that a second PCR of roughly 6 to 12 cycles was run. One entry per CDR3 protein, called by TCRdb with MiXCR from the 5' RACE reads. This table holds hundreds of thousands of distinct CDR3 sequences, approximately 30% found once.

Sample: blood. The source is a woman of 80 years or more in good health. The genes are TRBV15 and TRBJ1-2, with D perhaps matching TRBD1 (6 bases). The CDR3 is CATSRGGGARGGYGYTF. CDR3 sequence (DNA): TGTGCCACCAGCAGAGGGGGGGGCGCGAGGGGTGGCTATGGCTACACCTTC.